This T cell receptor (beta chain) was retrieved from a study of blood T cells in healthy people across ages. Sample-barcoded 5' priming and a J-beta primer mix drove a second PCR of about 7 to 12 cycles. All cDNA molecules were each tagged by a template-switch adaptor with 12 random nucleotides. TCRdb itself ran the 5' RACE reads through MiXCR, one entry per CDR3 protein. The sample contains roughly 1.4 million distinct CDR3 sequences, almost 60% of which appear only once. This CDR3 comprises 13 residues. V gave up 5 bases and J gave up 6 bases, with 8 bases separating them. Germline CDR1 and CDR2: MNHEY and SVGAGI.

The sequence came from a man younger than 30 in good health. Sequencing was carried out using blood. The chain uses TRBV6-5 and TRBJ1-6; D uncertain. Here the CDR3 reads CASSPQPNSPLHF. CDR3 DNA: TGTGCCAGCAGTCCCCAGCCTAATTCACCCCTCCACTTT.